These T cell receptor beta chains were read from a single sample in a study of T cell repertoires in cytomegalovirus infection. Using its own MiXCR run on the reads, TCRdb lists one record per CDR3 protein. This sample carries hundreds of thousands of distinct CDR3 sequences, 20% to 30% of them seen once, and the ten largest clones take around 7.6%. Sequenced material: CD8+ T cells from PBMCs. Receptors were obtained from a human donor in good health (CMV status not recorded). Some clones in this sample may be carry-over from other donors' samples. Each CDR3 is given with its conserved first and last residue. The D gene is left open where the match is weak. Clone size is shown for a subset of rows, as once, few, many or a class of expanded clone.

>TRBJ2-1|NA|NA|TRBV30
CAWSPPDRGNFSEQFF
TGTGCCTGGAGTCCACCCGATAGGGGGAATTTTAGTGAGCAGTTCTTC
>TRBJ2-1|NA|once|TRBV14
CASSHPGREQFF
TGTGCCAGCAGCCACCCGGGCCGAGAGCAGTTCTTC
>TRBJ2-1|NA|NA|TRBV20-1
CSAGGGRGIYNEQFF
TGCAGTGCCGGCGGAGGCAGGGGAATCTACAATGAGCAGTTCTTC
>TRBJ2-1|NA|many|TRBV7-8
CASSVRGGRLNEQFF
TGTGCCAGCAGCGTTCGTGGGGGGCGACTCAATGAGCAGTTCTTC
>TRBJ2-5|TRBD1|few|TRBV7-9
CASSDRGLSETQYF
TGTGCCAGCAGCGACAGGGGGCTATCAGAGACCCAGTACTTC
>TRBJ1-2|TRBD1|few|TRBV7-2
CASSLSRAGGHGYTF
TGTGCCAGCAGCTTATCGCGGGCAGGGGGACACGGCTACACCTTC
>TRBJ2-1|TRBD2|many|TRBV7-2
CASSHGAGGNEQFF
TGTGCCAGCAGCCACGGGGCGGGGGGAAATGAGCAGTTCTTC
>TRBJ1-1|NA|NA|TRBV7-8
CASSPWGPEAFF
TGTGCCAGCAGCCCCTGGGGACCTGAAGCTTTCTTT
>TRBJ1-1|NA|many|TRBV2
CASRRPWDTEAFF
TGTGCCAGCAGAAGGCCTTGGGACACTGAAGCTTTCTTT
>TRBJ2-3|NA|few|TRBV29-1
CSVEDRGTTDTQYF
TGCAGCGTTGAAGATCGGGGGACCACAGATACGCAGTATTTT
>TRBJ2-7|NA|few|TRBV2
CASSFVLSYEQYF
TGTGCCAGCAGCTTTGTGCTATCCTACGAGCAGTACTTC
>TRBJ2-1|NA|few|TRBV19
CASSIVPYNEQFF
TGTGCCAGTAGTATAGTACCTTACAATGAGCAGTTCTTC
>TRBJ2-1|TRBD1|many|TRBV28
CASSSIGTGTGNEQFF
TGTGCCAGCAGTTCCATCGGGACAGGGACTGGGAATGAGCAGTTCTTC
>TRBJ1-2|TRBD1|many|TRBV7-2
CASSWTGPGYTF
TGTGCCAGCAGCTGGACAGGACCTGGCTACACCTTC
>TRBJ2-2|TRBD1|few|TRBV7-9
CASSLKDRETGELFF
TGTGCCAGCAGCTTAAAGGACAGGGAAACCGGGGAGCTGTTTTTT
>TRBJ1-2|NA|NA|TRBV11-2
CASSLEDVPLEPYGYTF
TGTGCCAGCAGCTTAGAGGACGTCCCTTTGGAGCCTTATGGCTACACCTTC
>TRBJ2-2|TRBD1|many|TRBV7-9
CASRSDRVAGELFF
TGTGCCAGCAGGTCGGACAGGGTCGCCGGGGAGCTGTTTTTT
>TRBJ1-1|TRBD1|NA|TRBV20-1
CSAPHRQGTEAFF
TGCAGTGCTCCTCACCGACAGGGCACTGAAGCTTTCTTT
>TRBJ2-7|NA|once|TRBV7-6
CASSCLAEASYEQYF
TGTGCCAGCAGTTGCCTCGCGGAGGCTTCCTACGAGCAGTACTTC
>TRBJ1-6|NA|few|TRBV20-1
CSARDGGGSPLHF
TGCAGTGCTAGAGATGGTGGGGGTTCACCCCTCCACTTT
>TRBJ2-1|NA|NA|TRBV6-2/TRBV6-3
CASSYPTQGWHNEQFF
TGTGCCAGCAGTTACCCTACTCAGGGGTGGCACAATGAGCAGTTCTTC
>TRBJ2-1|NA|many|TRBV14
CASSQRTRTVANEQFF
TGTGCCAGCAGCCAGAGAACCAGGACAGTTGCAAATGAGCAGTTCTTC
>TRBJ1-5|NA|few|TRBV28
CASSFALLSNQPQHF
TGTGCCAGCAGCTTTGCCCTTCTGAGCAATCAGCCCCAGCATTTT
>TRBJ2-5|NA|NA|TRBV28
CANSWAVQETQYF
TGTGCCAACAGTTGGGCAGTTCAAGAGACCCAGTACTTC
>TRBJ1-2|TRBD1|NA|TRBV20-1
CSARDLAGGGYTF
TGCAGTGCTAGAGATCTGGCAGGGGGAGGCTACACCTTC
>TRBJ1-5|NA|NA|TRBV19
CASSSGQGVQPQHF
TGTGCCAGCTCAAGTGGGCAAGGGGTTCAGCCCCAGCATTTT
>TRBJ1-3|NA|many|TRBV25-1
CASSEFLLEGAGNTIYF
TGTGCCAGCAGTGAATTCCTGCTGGAGGGTGCTGGAAACACCATATATTTT
>TRBJ2-2|NA|NA|TRBV19
CATPTEMNTGELFF
TGTGCCACCCCAACCGAGATGAACACCGGGGAGCTGTTTTTT
>TRBJ1-2|TRBD1|once|TRBV27
CASSPLGQGPYSYGYTF
TGTGCCAGCAGTCCCCTCGGACAGGGGCCTTACTCATATGGCTACACCTTC
>TRBJ2-7|NA|few|TRBV12-5
CASGSDLPSSYEQYF
TGTGCTAGTGGTTCAGACCTGCCCAGCTCCTACGAGCAGTACTTC
>TRBJ1-1|NA|NA|TRBV19
CASSIGRGNTEAFF
TGTGCCAGTAGTATCGGCAGGGGGAACACTGAAGCTTTCTTT
>TRBJ2-1|NA|NA|TRBV28
CASSPPWLSYNEQFF
TGTGCCAGCAGTCCCCCCTGGCTCTCCTACAATGAGCAGTTCTTC
>TRBJ2-1|NA|many|TRBV7-9
CASSYPGHGQTSYNEQFF
TGTGCCAGCAGTTATCCGGGACACGGTCAAACATCCTACAATGAGCAGTTCTTC
>TRBJ1-1|NA|few|TRBV19
CASSLGHTNTEAFF
TGTGCCAGTAGCCTGGGACATACGAACACTGAAGCTTTCTTT
>TRBJ2-1|TRBD2|NA|TRBV28
CASSPSSSGGKQFF
TGTGCCAGCAGTCCCTCCAGCTCGGGGGGGAAGCAGTTCTTC
>TRBJ2-2|NA|many|TRBV7-7
CASSLSGGVTGELFF
TGTGCTAGCAGCTTAAGTGGGGGAGTCACCGGGGAGCTGTTTTTT
>TRBJ2-1|NA|many|TRBV7-2
CASSLGGGASYNEQFF
TGTGCCAGCAGCTTAGGAGGGGGGGCTTCCTACAATGAGCAGTTCTTC
>TRBJ1-1|TRBD1|NA|TRBV10-3
CAISGTGEDTEAFF
TGTGCCATCAGTGGGACAGGGGAGGACACTGAAGCTTTCTTT
>TRBJ2-3|NA|many|TRBV28
CASSLGRLGVADTQYF
TGTGCCAGCAGCCTAGGAAGACTTGGGGTCGCAGATACGCAGTATTTT
>TRBJ2-7|NA|NA|TRBV7-8
CASSRSNYEQYF
TGTGCCTCTTCCCGGTCGAACTACGAGCAGTACTTC
>TRBJ2-2|NA|NA|TRBV28
CASSLNRLAGELFF
TGTGCCAGCAGTTTAAACCGTCTTGCCGGGGAGCTGTTTTTT
>TRBJ2-1|NA|few|TRBV29-1
CSVEDGLEQFF
TGCAGCGTTGAAGACGGACTGGAGCAGTTCTTC
>TRBJ2-1|TRBD2|few|TRBV10-3
CALSASGGHYNEQFF
TGTGCCCTATCCGCTAGCGGGGGCCATTACAATGAGCAGTTCTTC
>TRBJ2-7|NA|NA|TRBV20-1
CSARGGGDYEQYF
TGCAGTGCTAGAGGGGGAGGAGACTACGAGCAGTACTTC
>TRBJ1-4|NA|many|TRBV7-6
CASSLGVFEKLFF
TGTGCCAGCAGCTTAGGGGTCTTTGAAAAACTGTTTTTT
>TRBJ1-5|TRBD1|NA|TRBV28
CASSRDRGLDQPQHF
TGTGCCAGCAGTCGGGACAGGGGGTTGGATCAGCCCCAGCATTTT
>TRBJ2-1|NA|many|TRBV11-1
CASSPPTAYNEQFF
TGTGCCAGCAGCCCCCCGACAGCCTACAATGAGCAGTTCTTC
>TRBJ2-2|NA|many|TRBV7-6
CASTYDRLNTGELFF
TGTGCCAGCACCTATGATCGATTGAACACCGGGGAGCTGTTTTTT
>TRBJ1-5|TRBD1|NA|TRBV20-1
CSAPNRGQPLQPQHF
TGCAGTGCTCCCAATCGGGGACAGCCCTTGCAGCCCCAGCATTTT
>TRBJ2-2|TRBD2|NA|TRBV6-5
CASSYPKIGLAGGLNTGELFF
TGTGCCAGCAGTTACCCTAAAATTGGACTAGCGGGGGGGTTAAACACCGGGGAGCTGTTTTTT
>TRBJ1-2|NA|once|TRBV29-1
CSVERGLDYGYTF
TGCAGCGTTGAACGTGGGCTTGACTATGGCTACACCTTC
>TRBJ2-7|NA|NA|TRBV10-3
CAISESNKYYEQYF
TGTGCCATCAGTGAGTCGAACAAGTACTACGAGCAGTACTTC
>TRBJ2-5|TRBD1|many|TRBV7-2
CASSLDGTGPRETQYF
TGTGCCAGCAGCTTAGATGGGACAGGGCCAAGGGAGACCCAGTACTTC
>TRBJ2-5|TRBD1|many|TRBV7-9
CASSRRLDRVEGETQYF
TGTGCCAGCAGCCGCCGATTGGACAGGGTCGAGGGGGAGACCCAGTACTTC
>TRBJ2-1|NA|NA|TRBV2
CASKGKREQFF
TGTGCCAGCAAGGGAAAGCGTGAGCAGTTCTTC
>TRBJ1-5|NA|NA|TRBV19
CASSKTGTSYSNQPQHF
TGTGCCAGTAGCAAAACCGGGACTTCCTATAGCAATCAGCCCCAGCATTTT
>TRBJ2-2|NA|NA|TRBV27
CASKKEAEDTPGELFF
TGTGCCAGCAAGAAGGAGGCCGAGGATACCCCCGGGGAGCTGTTTTTT